This T cell receptor beta chain stems from a study of blood T cell repertoires in COVID-19. This CDR3 region has 14 residues. Between the trimmed V and J ends, which lost 5 bases and 0 bases, there was a span of 10 bases. CDR1 LNHDA and CDR2 SQIVND come from the germline V gene (reference sequence). Libraries were prepared by immunoSEQ multiplex PCR; TCRdb keeps only in-frame clonotypes and omits some of them. The sample has 250,000 or so clones, under 90% seen once. Up to 2 weeks before entering the study, exposed participants had met a COVID-19 case. This chain connects TRBV19 to TRBJ1-1, with D maybe TRBD1 (6 bases). Sample: PBMCs or T cells enriched from blood (not recorded which). This TCR came from a woman between 40 and 50 years old who had been exposed to COVID-19. The DNA for the CDR3 is TGTGCCAGTAGTTCTACAGGGTTGAACACTGAAGCTTTCTTT. This sequence encodes CASSSTGLNTEAFF.